The present T cell receptor (beta chain) was sequenced within a study of T cells in lung cancer brain metastases. General study results and limits: Few clones were shared between paired lesions (mean Morisita approximately 0.25); most were lesion-specific. Paired primaries held more unique productive clones than brain metastases (median approximately 4,500 versus 1,500).

The germline V gene encodes CDR1 MDHEN and CDR2 SYDVKM. This CDR3 contains 11 residues. The germline V and J ends were trimmed by 8 bases and 4 bases, with 6 bases remaining between them. Notes on this clone: Its antigen is still unknown.

This table comes from immunoSEQ multiplex PCR, and its TCRdb copy is limited to in-frame clones, with some not included. The table records more than 1,500 clones, approximately 90% of them present only once. The source is a woman aged 45 to 65 with non-small cell lung cancer that had spread to the brain. The sequenced sample consisted of tumor tissue from a brain metastasis. The chain is built from TRBV28 and TRBJ2-1; D gene unclear. CDR3 residues: CASAVYNEQFF. CDR3 nucleotides: TGTGCCAGCGCAGTATACAATGAGCAGTTCTTC.